This TCR beta chain appears in the sequencing data of a study of T cell repertoires in cytomegalovirus infection. Overall study context: CMV epitopes that were recently identified and HLA-C-restricted were used alongside well-studied HLA-B-restricted ones. Evidence of both CMV infection and a matching HLA type came from public TCR beta signatures. Whole-study findings and limits: CMV-specific TCR beta clonotypes restricted by HLA-C were the ones dominating the ex vivo response. Carriers of CMV and the relevant HLA type were discriminated by public TCR beta frequency.

Trimming cost V 2 bases and J 0 bases, with 8 bases left between them. This CDR3 has 15 residues. Germline CDR1 is MNHEY and CDR2 is SMNVEV (reference sequence). About this clonotype: Its antigen is still unknown.

TCRdb used MiXCR to reprocess the reads, holding one entry per CDR3 protein. The data hold some 54,000 distinct CDR3 sequences, with about 18% observed a single time. Source: CD8+ T cells from cultured PBMCs, taken from culture after CMV antigen stimulation. The rearrangement links TRBV27 to TRBJ2-1; D might be TRBD1 or TRBD2, each matching 5 bases. The sequence derives from a human donor in good health (CMV status not recorded). Some clones in this sample may be carry-over from other donors' samples. The CDR3 bases are TGTGCCAGCAGTTTACGGGGCAGCTCCTACAATGAGCAGTTCTTC. Translated: CASSLRGSSYNEQFF.